Below are 20 T cell receptor beta chains sequenced from a single sample in a study of T cells in Graves' hyperthyroidism and ophthalmopathy. Amplification yielded TCR beta CDR3 regions, with RNA transcripts as the source. The TCR CDR3 first-round RT-PCR relied on the HTBI primer set. One entry per CDR3 protein results from TCRdb running MiXCR on the multiplex PCR reads. The table includes some 420,000 distinct CDR3 sequences, roughly an eighth detected once. The sequencing sample was made of blood. The receptor source for this set is a young woman with Graves' hyperthyroidism.

This chain joins TRBV28 and TRBJ1-3, with D uncertain. The CDR3 loop spans 18 amino acids. Germline V gene sequence: CDR1 MDHEN, CDR2 SYDVKM. Deletions cut 4 bases from V and 0 bases from J, with 19 bases between. The DNA for the CDR3 is TGTGCCAGCAGTTATAGGGTTGACCAGTCACCCTCTGGAAACACCATATATTTT. This sequence encodes CASSYRVDQSPSGNTIYF.

The chain couples TRBV6-1 to TRBJ2-1; 7 bases map to TRBD2. The J segment lost 10 bases and the V segment lost 6 bases, leaving 15 bases of the junction unmatched. From germline, CDR1 is MNHNS and CDR2 SASEGT. CDR3 length: 15 residues. CDR3 residues: CASSIQTSSLGEQFF. DNA of the CDR3: TGTGCCAGCAGCATACAGACTAGCTCCCTAGGCGAGCAGTTCTTC.

In its sample, this clonotype was seen a few times. This CDR3 is CASSSRPGPQGASNQPQHF. CDR3 coding DNA: TGTGCCAGCAGTTCCCGCCCGGGCCCGCAGGGGGCTAGCAATCAGCCCCAGCATTTT. This rearrangement joins TRBV6-4 to TRBJ1-5, with 8 bases matching TRBD1. The germline CDR1 and CDR2 sequences are MRHNA and SNTAGT. J lost 0 bases, V lost 5 bases, and 15 bases had no gene match. This CDR3 has 19 residues.

The DNA for the CDR3 is TGTGCCAGCTCACCACGGAAGGAAATGGGTGCCGGGGAGCTGTTTTTT. Translated: CASSPRKEMGAGELFF. This chain uses TRBV18 with TRBJ2-2; D unresolved. The CDR3 sequence is 16 residues long. From germline, CDR1 is KGHSH and CDR2 LQKENI. V lost 1 base, J lost 6 bases, and 15 bases lay in between. Together with reference TRBV18 and TRBJ2-2, the CDR3 gives the full variable domain: NAGVMQNPRHLVRRRGQEARLRCSPMKGHSHVYWYRQLPEEGLKFMVYLQKENIIDESGMPKERFSAEFPKEGPSILRIQQVVRGDSAAYFCASSPRKEMGAGELFFGEGSRLTVL.

This clonotype was detected ten times or more. The genes are TRBV7-2 and TRBJ2-3; D is possibly TRBD2 (6 bases). The germline V gene encodes CDR1 SGHTA and CDR2 FQGNSA. With 5 bases removed from V and 2 bases from J, the gap between germline ends came to 14 bases. There are 15 residues in the CDR3. The CDR3 region is CASSLGGYYTDTQYF. Written as DNA, the CDR3 is TGTGCCAGCAGCCTCGGGGGATACTACACAGATACGCAGTATTTT.

This clonotype was counted ten times or more. The chain combines TRBV12-3 or TRBV12-4 with TRBJ2-7; D uncertain. V was shortened by 4 bases and J by 2 bases, with 9 bases between the two germline ends. The CDR3 covers 13 residues. The CDR3 here is CASSSTTTYEQYF. CDR3 DNA sequence: TGTGCCAGCAGTTCTACTACCACCTACGAGCAGTACTTC.

The CDR3 protein is CASSPPSAYEQYF. CDR3 bases: TGTGCCAGCTCACCCCCTAGCGCCTACGAGCAGTACTTC. V and J are TRBV18 and TRBJ2-7; perhaps TRBD2 as D (6 bases). The length of the CDR3 is 13 residues. The germline V and J ends were trimmed by 3 bases and 2 bases, with 8 bases remaining between them. CDR1 and CDR2 (germline): KGHSH, LQKENI.

This clonotype was observed many times. The CDR3 loop is CASSSGTVNSPLHF. Written as DNA, the CDR3 is TGTGCCAGCAGCTCCGGGACGGTCAATTCACCCCTCCACTTT. J is TRBJ1-6 and V is TRBV5-4; perhaps TRBD1 as D (5 bases). Trimming stripped 3 bases from V and 7 bases from J, with 11 bases between. From germline, CDR1 is SGHNT and CDR2 YYREEE (reference sequence). The CDR3 runs 14 residues.

This clonotype was counted only a few times. The gene calls are TRBV24-1 and TRBJ1-5; 8 nucleotides line up with TRBD1. V lost 1 base to trimming and J lost 9 bases; unmatched junction nucleotides: 13. The length of the CDR3 is 17 residues. Germline V gene data show CDR1 as KGHDR and CDR2 as SFDVKD. The CDR3 bases are TGTGCCACCAGTGATTTACAGGGGGACGGCCTATGGGGGCCCCAGCATTTT. It specifies CATSDLQGDGLWGPQHF.

This clonotype was counted at least ten times. This chain joins TRBV28 and TRBJ2-6; a possible D gene is TRBD2 (6 bases). Germline V gene sequence: CDR1 MDHEN, CDR2 SYDVKM. Trimming stripped 5 bases from V and 4 bases from J, with 6 bases between. The CDR3 runs to 13 residues. In nucleotides, the CDR3 is TGTGCCAGCAGTCGGGGGGGGGCCAACGTCCTGACTTTC. This codes for CASSRGGANVLTF.

This clonotype came up many times. The chain links TRBV28 to TRBJ2-7; the match to TRBD1 covers 8 bases. Unmatched junction bases numbered 11, after V lost 5 bases and J lost 2 bases. There are 16 residues in the CDR3. Germline-derived CDR1 and CDR2 are MDHEN and SYDVKM. CDR3 DNA: TGTGCCAGCAGTGTCGGACAGGGATTAATAACCTACGAGCAGTACTTC. Its protein product is CASSVGQGLITYEQYF.

This clonotype was seen repeatedly, ten times or more. This chain connects TRBV18 to TRBJ1-1; D is perhaps TRBD1 (5 bases). V was trimmed by 6 bases and J by 2 bases, leaving 10 bases between them. This CDR3 spans 13 amino acids. Germline values: CDR1 KGHSH, CDR2 LQKENI. The CDR3 sequence is CASSETVNTEAFF. CDR3 nucleotides: TGTGCCAGCTCCGAGACAGTTAACACTGAAGCTTTCTTT.

This clonotype was found a few times. This chain connects TRBV10-2 to TRBJ1-1; D is unresolved. The CDR3 has 11 residues. From germline, CDR1 is WSHSY and CDR2 SAAADI. Trimming cost V 6 bases and J 4 bases, with 6 bases left between them. The CDR3 region is CASRVSTEAFF. The CDR3 region has the DNA TGCGCCAGCAGGGTCTCCACTGAAGCTTTCTTT.

This clonotype has more than one count but fewer than ten. J is TRBJ2-1 and V is TRBV25-1, with D tentatively TRBD2 (6 bases). V was cut by 6 bases and J by 4 bases, with 13 bases left in between. The CDR3 contains 14 residues. Germline CDR1 reads MGHDK; CDR2 reads SYGVNS. For the CDR3, the DNA is TGTGCCAGCAGCAGACTAGAACCATACAATGAGCAGTTCTTC. It codes for CASSRLEPYNEQFF.

The table lists this clonotype with a few counts. The chain is built from TRBV27 and TRBJ2-3; 8 bases align to TRBD2. Germline CDR1 is MNHEY and CDR2 is SMNVEV (reference sequence). The CDR3 loop spans 15 amino acids. V lost 6 bases, J lost 2 bases, and 7 bases stayed unmatched. The CDR3 nucleotides are TGTGCCAGCAGATTTGGGACTAGGCCCACAGATACGCAGTATTTT. As protein: CASRFGTRPTDTQYF.

This clonotype was detected ten times or more. The chain uses TRBV9 and TRBJ2-7; D possibly corresponds to TRBD2 (6 bases). V gave up 4 bases and J gave up 3 bases, with 20 bases separating them. Germline-derived CDR1 and CDR2 are SGDLS and YYNGEE. The CDR3 runs 16 residues. The CDR3, as DNA: TGTGCCAGCAGCCCGCACTCCGGGAGCAACTTCTACGAGCAGTACTTC. Encoded protein: CASSPHSGSNFYEQYF.

This clonotype has a handful of counts. The germline gene is not matched at one end of the junction; a read error may be the cause. J is TRBJ2-1 and V is TRBV9; 10 nucleotides line up with TRBD2. This CDR3 is 13 amino acids long. Germline V gene lookup returns CDR1 SGDLS and CDR2 YYNGEE. CDR3 loop: CASSASGSNKQFF. The CDR3 DNA is TGTGCCAGCAGCGCTAGCGGGAGCAATAAGCAGTTCTTC.

The chain is built from TRBV20-1 and TRBJ2-2; a weak D match, TRBD1 (5 bases). This CDR3 has 17 amino acids. V shed 0 bases and J shed 2 bases, with 16 bases lying between them. In germline, CDR1 is DFQATT, CDR2 SNEGSKA (reference sequence). The CDR3 DNA reads TGCAGTGCTAGAGATCGAGGATTTGGGGCAAACACCGGGGAGCTGTTTTTT. As protein: CSARDRGFGANTGELFF.

Notes on this clonotype: This may arise from a read error, as a much more abundant clone is one base away. CDR3 protein: CASSPERGNTEAFF. The CDR3 bases are TGTGCCAGCTCACCGGAGCGGGGGAACACTGAAGCTTTCTTT. The chain links TRBV18 to TRBJ1-1; no clear D gene. The V end lost 3 bases, the J end lost 1 base, and 9 bases lay between the germline ends. The CDR3 totals 14 residues. Germline CDR1 KGHSH, CDR2 LQKENI.

This clonotype was seen ten or more times. The chain carries TRBV20-1 and TRBJ1-1; D gene ambiguous. CDR1 and CDR2 from the germline V gene are DFQATT and SNEGSKA (reference sequence). This CDR3 spans 15 amino acids. V lost 0 bases and J lost 0, with 11 bases in between. The chain's CDR3 is CSARDPVSMNTEAFF. Written as DNA, the CDR3 is TGCAGTGCTAGAGATCCCGTAAGCATGAACACTGAAGCTTTCTTT.